This TCR beta chain was profiled in a study of CD4 T cells in lung cancer (dated by TCRdb to about 2019). For the study in its entirety: To find responses to candidate mutation-encoded neoepitopes, the study screened blood T cells from NSCLC patients and isolated neoantigen-specific CD4+ T-cell clones and TCRs. The patients who underwent resection had lung adenocarcinoma or squamous cell carcinoma, were aged 60 to 69 when blood was donated, and were mostly former smokers. Before blood donation, patients had received treatments including platinum chemotherapy, and some received nivolumab or pembrolizumab. TCRB deep sequencing tracked the frequency of neoantigen-specific clonotypes in tumor resections, non-adjacent lung and cultured T-cell products. Beyond this particular receptor, the publication reports: Nonspecific IFNgamma producers of unknown purity were included among IFNgamma-sorted cells, so expanded lines were found to range from monoclonal to oligoclonal. Some responses derived from blood might reflect in vitro priming of naive T cells or cross-reactivity instead of memory responses to the cancer.

The method was the immunoSEQ multiplex PCR assay. DNA was isolated using Qiagen DNeasy or QIAamp micro DNA kits, and TCRB was sequenced using the Adaptive Biotechnology human TCRB sequencing kit. Sequencing of TCRB libraries was performed on an Illumina MiSeq. The original pipeline was this. TCRB sequence data were analyzed with the kit provider's software, and tumor enrichment of clonotype templates was tested with Fisher's exact test. The table was pulled from immuneACCESS by TCRdb, which kept in-frame rearrangements only. Such tables lose some clones; where checked, under half of the loss comes from unresolved V genes, and the rest has no known cause. The V and J calls and the clone size are those of that table, but D and trimming were determined from the DNA. For this sample there are about 350 clones; around 90% appear just once. The ten top clones hold about two thirds of the sample. Its CDR3 holds 16 amino acids, cysteine through phenylalanine. The entry retains the CDR3 DNA only, 48 bases that are in frame from base 1. CDR1 and CDR2 were assigned from the germline V gene (reference sequence) as SEHNR and FQNEAQ.

PBMCs were stimulated with mutant 27-mer peptides plus IL21, IL7, IL15 and IL2 for approximately twelve days, then restimulated with peptide-pulsed autologous B cells. After restimulation with peptide-pulsed B cells, live IFNgamma-secreting T cells were sorted by cytokine capture on a FACS Aria2. At limiting dilution of around 3 or 9 cells per well, the sorted cells were expanded for about 13 to 22 days with irradiated allogeneic PBMCs, phytohemagglutinin and IL2. Peripheral blood samples or leukapheresis products were collected from the patients. To screen the expanded lines for antigen specificity, an IFNgamma ELISA was run against autologous B cells pulsed with mutant peptides. Comments on this clone: Its antigen remains undetermined. One end of the junction does not line up with germline, which may come from a read error.

The rearrangement joined TRBV7-9 to TRBJ2-1; the central 10 bases match TRBD2. The source material was a CD4+ T cell line or clone grown in culture. The TCR originated in a woman aged 55 to 70 with non-small cell lung cancer. Some clones in this sample may be carry-over from other donors' samples. CDR3 sequence: CAGSLLLAGVYNEQFF. The sequenced DNA is TGTGCCGGCAGCTTACTCCTAGCGGGAGTGTACAATGAGCAGTTCTTC.